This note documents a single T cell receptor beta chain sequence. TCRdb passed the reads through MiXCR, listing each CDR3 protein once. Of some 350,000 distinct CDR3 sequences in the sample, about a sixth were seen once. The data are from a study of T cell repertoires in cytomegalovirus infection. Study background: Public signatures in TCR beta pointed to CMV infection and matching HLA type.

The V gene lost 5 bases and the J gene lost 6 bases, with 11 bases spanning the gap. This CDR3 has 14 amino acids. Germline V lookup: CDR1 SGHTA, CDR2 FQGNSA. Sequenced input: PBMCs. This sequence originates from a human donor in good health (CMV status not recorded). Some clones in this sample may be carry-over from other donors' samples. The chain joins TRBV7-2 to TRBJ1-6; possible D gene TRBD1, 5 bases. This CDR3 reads CASSPGTVNSPLHF. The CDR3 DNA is TGTGCCAGCAGCCCTGGGACGGTTAATTCACCCCTCCACTTT.